This T cell receptor (beta chain) comes out of a study of CD8 T cells in Susac syndrome. When the RNA was reverse transcribed, random hexamers were used with an input of roughly 0.5 to 1 ug. TCRdb re-derived calls from the immunoSEQ multiplex PCR reads in MiXCR, one entry per CDR3 protein. The table includes about 200,000 distinct CDR3 sequences, 85% to 95% detected once. The V end was cut by 6 bases, the J end by 10 bases, with 16 bases between. Looked up from germline, CDR1 is DFQATT and CDR2 is SNEGSKA (reference sequence). CDR3 length: 12 residues. The clonotype comes from a human donor in good health. The chain employs TRBV20-1 and TRBJ2-1, with D possibly matching TRBD2 (6 bases). Specimen: CD4+ T cells from PBMCs. CDR3 DNA: TGCAGTGCCTTTAGACTAGAAGTCGAGCAGTTCTTC. Its translation is CSAFRLEVEQFF.